This TCR beta chain comes out of a study of blood T cell repertoires in COVID-19. Study details: The cDNA or gDNA used as material had been derived from T cells, B-cell-depleted T cells, or PBMCs.

Germline V gene data show CDR1 as SNHLY and CDR2 as FYNNEI. The CDR3 is 13 amino acids. V shed 4 bases and J 5 bases; nucleotides not matched to a gene: 5. The authors' processing: Estimated nucleated cell counts came from reference gene primer amplification. Data came from immunoSEQ multiplex PCR; TCRdb stores just in-frame clones and leaves some out. That table furnishes V, J and clone size, whereas the DNA furnished D and trimming. The sample shows approximately 200,000 clones, about nine tenths of them seen only once. The sequence came from a man aged 70-80 years with active or convalescent COVID-19. The V gene is TRBV2, the J gene TRBJ2-7; 7 bases map to TRBD1. Sequencing was performed on peripheral blood. The CDR3, as DNA: TGTGCCAGCAGTGCTCTACAGGGGCACGAGCAGTACTTC. Protein product: CASSALQGHEQYF.